This T cell receptor (beta chain) emerged from a study of long-term antiretroviral therapy in people with HIV. As for this clone: What it recognizes is unknown.

Trimming removed 5 bases from V and 8 bases from J; junction bases left unmatched: 6. The CDR3 length is 13 residues. Germline-derived CDR1 and CDR2 are SGHVS and FQNEAQ. Specimens retained about 0.85-11 million cryopreserved PBMC preceding DNA extraction. Whole-study findings and limits: CDR3 length ranges were narrower in HIV repertoires than in controls. Diversity went up after ART and still fell short of transplant donor controls. Blood obtained between about 2004 and 2017 may reflect older ART regimens.

With survey level as its setting, the immunoSEQ assay was v3.0. The protocol was immunoSEQ multiplex PCR, while the TCRdb copy is restricted to in-frame clones and leaves out a portion. Of approximately 20,000 clones listed, approximately 84% were seen once; the top ten hold nearly 8%. Sequencing was performed on unsorted PBMCs, taken 0.9 years after starting antiretroviral therapy. V gene TRBV7-8 combines with J gene TRBJ1-2, with TRBD1 matching over 9 bases. The TCR originated in a man between 18 and 29 years old with HIV. CDR3 amino acids: CASSPGQGFGYTF. The CDR3 DNA sequence: TGTGCCAGCAGCCCAGGACAGGGGTTCGGCTACACCTTC.